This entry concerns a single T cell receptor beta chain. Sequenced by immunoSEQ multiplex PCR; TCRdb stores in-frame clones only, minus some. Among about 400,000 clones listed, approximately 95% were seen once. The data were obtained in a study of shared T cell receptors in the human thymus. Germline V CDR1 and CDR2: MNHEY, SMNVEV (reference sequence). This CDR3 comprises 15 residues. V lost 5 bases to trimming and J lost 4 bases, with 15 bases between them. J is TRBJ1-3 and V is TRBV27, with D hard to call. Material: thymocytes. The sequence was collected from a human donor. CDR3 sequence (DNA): TGTGCCAGCAGTCAAAGGACCTCTGAGGGAAACACCATATATTTT. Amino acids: CASSQRTSEGNTIYF.